This T cell receptor (beta chain) was sequenced in a study of T cells in Graves' hyperthyroidism and ophthalmopathy. TCR beta CDR3 sequences were amplified from RNA transcripts. During a first-round RT-PCR of the TCR CDR3, the HTBI primer set was used. TCRdb re-analysed the multiplex PCR reads in MiXCR, keeping a single row per CDR3 protein. The table includes around 190,000 distinct CDR3 sequences, approximately 15% detected once. V lost 4 bases to trimming and J lost 4 bases, with 14 bases between them. The CDR3 spans 14 residues. This clonotype was detected ten times or more. Its antigen is not identified. The PBMCs had their origin in less than 13 ml of fresh peripheral blood. Study-level findings and limits: Through a model of 13 V-J features, ophthalmopathy was separated from stable hyperthyroidism.

This TCR derives from a woman between 45 and 60 years old with Graves' hyperthyroidism. The chain recombines TRBV12-3 or TRBV12-4 with TRBJ2-7; maybe TRBD2 (7 bases). The source material was blood. CDR3 protein: CASSSGGGGYEQYF. The CDR3 DNA follows: TGTGCCAGCAGTTCAGGAGGGGGAGGGTACGAGCAGTACTTC.